This T cell receptor beta chain was found in a study of response to subunit inactivated influenza vaccine. Study conclusions and caveats: Each seasonal flu vaccination may recruit only limited new T cells, authors suggested.

Comment on this clonotype: Its cognate antigen is unknown.

A single record per CDR3 protein comes from TCRdb applying MiXCR to the RT-PCR reads. The sample has around 520,000 distinct CDR3 sequences, 10% to 15% seen once. The CDR3 runs to 15 residues. Germline V gene lookup returns CDR1 SEHNR and CDR2 FQNEAQ (reference sequence). V dropped 3 bases and J dropped 4; count of bases not matched to a gene: 7. The sequencing here drew on PBMCs from blood, taken on the day of vaccination. V usage is TRBV7-9 and J usage is TRBJ1-1; TRBD1 agrees at 8 bases. This clonotype was sampled from a man aged 45-65 years who received an inactivated influenza vaccine. DNA for the CDR3: TGTGCCAGCAGCTTTGGACAGGGTGCTGGCACTGAAGCTTTCTTT. Translating gives CASSFGQGAGTEAFF.